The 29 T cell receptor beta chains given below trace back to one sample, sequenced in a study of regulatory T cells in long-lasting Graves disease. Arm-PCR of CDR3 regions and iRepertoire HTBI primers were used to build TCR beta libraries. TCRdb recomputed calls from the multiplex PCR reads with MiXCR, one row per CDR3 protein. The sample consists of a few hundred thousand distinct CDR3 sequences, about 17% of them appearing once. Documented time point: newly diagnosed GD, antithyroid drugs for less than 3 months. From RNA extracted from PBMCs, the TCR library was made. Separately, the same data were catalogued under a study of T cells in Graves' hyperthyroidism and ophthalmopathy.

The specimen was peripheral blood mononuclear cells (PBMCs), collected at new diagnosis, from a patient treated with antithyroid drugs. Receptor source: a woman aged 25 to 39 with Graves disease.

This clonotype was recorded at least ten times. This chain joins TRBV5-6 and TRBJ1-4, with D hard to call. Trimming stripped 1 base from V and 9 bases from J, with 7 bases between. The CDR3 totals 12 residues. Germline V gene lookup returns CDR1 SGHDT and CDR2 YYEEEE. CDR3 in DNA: TGTGCCAGCAGCTTGCAATCAAAAAAACTGTTTTTT. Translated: CASSLQSKKLFF. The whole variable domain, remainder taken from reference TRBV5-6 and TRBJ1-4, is DAGVTQSPTHLIKTRGQQVTLRCSPKSGHDTVSWYQQALGQGPQFIFQYYEEEERQRGNFPDRFSGHQFPNYSSELNVNALLLGDSALYLCASSLQSKKLFFGSGTQLSVL.

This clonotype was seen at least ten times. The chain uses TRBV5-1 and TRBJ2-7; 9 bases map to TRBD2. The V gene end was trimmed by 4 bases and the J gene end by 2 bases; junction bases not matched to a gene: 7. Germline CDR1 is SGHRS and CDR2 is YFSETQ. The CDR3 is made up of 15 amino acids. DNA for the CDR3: TGCGCCAGCAGCCCGGTGGTAGCGGGGGCCTACGAGCAGTACTTC. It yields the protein CASSPVVAGAYEQYF.

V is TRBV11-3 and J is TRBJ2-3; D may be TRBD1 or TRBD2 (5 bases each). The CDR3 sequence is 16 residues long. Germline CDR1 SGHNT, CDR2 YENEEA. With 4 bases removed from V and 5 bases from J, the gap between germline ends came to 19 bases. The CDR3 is CASSSQARQGVDTQYF. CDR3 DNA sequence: TGTGCCAGCAGCTCCCAGGCCCGGCAGGGAGTAGATACGCAGTATTTT. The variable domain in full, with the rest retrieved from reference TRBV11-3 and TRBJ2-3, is EAGVVQSPRYKIIEKKQPVAFWCNPISGHNTLYWYLQNLGQGPELLIRYENEEAVDDSQLPKDRFSAERLKGVDSTLKIQPAELGDSAVYLCASSSQARQGVDTQYFGPGTRLTVL.

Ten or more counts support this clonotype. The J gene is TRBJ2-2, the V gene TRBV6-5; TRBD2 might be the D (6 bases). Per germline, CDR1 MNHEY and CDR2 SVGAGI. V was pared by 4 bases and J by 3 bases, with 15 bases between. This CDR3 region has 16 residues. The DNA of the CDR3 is TGTGCCAGCAGTTCCTTCGGGACTGGTGACACCGGGGAGCTGTTTTTT. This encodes CASSSFGTGDTGELFF.

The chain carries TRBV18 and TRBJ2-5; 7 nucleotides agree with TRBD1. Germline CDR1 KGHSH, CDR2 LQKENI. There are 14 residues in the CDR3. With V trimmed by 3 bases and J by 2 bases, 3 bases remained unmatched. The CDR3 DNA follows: TGTGCCAGCTCACCCACGACAGGGCAAGAGACCCAGTACTTC. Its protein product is CASSPTTGQETQYF.

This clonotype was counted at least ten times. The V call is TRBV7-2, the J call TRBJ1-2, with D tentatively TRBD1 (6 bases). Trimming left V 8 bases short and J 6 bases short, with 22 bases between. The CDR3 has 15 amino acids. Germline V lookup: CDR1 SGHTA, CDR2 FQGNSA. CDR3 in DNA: TGTGCCAGCGGAGGGGGTGGCAGCGGTATTGATGGCTACACCTTC. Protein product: CASGGGGSGIDGYTF. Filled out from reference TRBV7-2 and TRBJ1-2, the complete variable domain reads GAGVSQSPSNKVTEKGKDVELRCDPISGHTALYWYRQSLGQGLEFLIYFQGNSAPDKSGLPSDRFSAERTGGSVSTLTIQRTQQEDSAVYLCASGGGGSGIDGYTFGSGTRLTVV.

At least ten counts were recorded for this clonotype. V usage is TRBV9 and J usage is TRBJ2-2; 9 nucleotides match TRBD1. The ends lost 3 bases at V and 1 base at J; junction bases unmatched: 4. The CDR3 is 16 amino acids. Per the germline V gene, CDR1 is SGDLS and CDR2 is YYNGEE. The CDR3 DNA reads TGTGCCAGCAGCGCCGGGACAGGGAAGAACACCGGGGAGCTGTTTTTT. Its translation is CASSAGTGKNTGELFF.

In nucleotides, the CDR3 is TGTGCCAGCAGTGACTGGACAGGGGGGAACACTGAAGCTTTCTTT. Translated, it gives CASSDWTGGNTEAFF. The chain uses TRBV7-8 and TRBJ1-1; 10 positions match TRBD1. The CDR3 is 15 amino acids. Germline CDR1 is SGHVS and CDR2 is FQNEAQ. V lost 6 bases and J lost 1; bases outside the gene matches: 5.

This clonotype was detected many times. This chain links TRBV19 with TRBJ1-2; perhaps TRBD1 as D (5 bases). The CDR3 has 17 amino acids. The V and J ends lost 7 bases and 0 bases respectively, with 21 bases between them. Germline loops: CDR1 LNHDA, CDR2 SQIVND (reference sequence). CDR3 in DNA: TGTGCCAGTAAGGGCTCCCAGGACAATGAGGCTAACTATGGCTACACCTTC. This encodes CASKGSQDNEANYGYTF.

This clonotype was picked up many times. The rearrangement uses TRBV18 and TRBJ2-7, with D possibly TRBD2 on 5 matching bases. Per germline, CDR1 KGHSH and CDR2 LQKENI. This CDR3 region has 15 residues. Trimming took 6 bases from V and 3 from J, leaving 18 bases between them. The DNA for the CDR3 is TGTGCCAGCTCCCCCGGAGGCGGAGTCAACTACGAGCAGTACTTC. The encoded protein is CASSPGGGVNYEQYF. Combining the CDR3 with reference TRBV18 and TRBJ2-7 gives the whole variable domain NAGVMQNPRHLVRRRGQEARLRCSPMKGHSHVYWYRQLPEEGLKFMVYLQKENIIDESGMPKERFSAEFPKEGPSILRIQQVVRGDSAAYFCASSPGGGVNYEQYFGPGTRLTVT.

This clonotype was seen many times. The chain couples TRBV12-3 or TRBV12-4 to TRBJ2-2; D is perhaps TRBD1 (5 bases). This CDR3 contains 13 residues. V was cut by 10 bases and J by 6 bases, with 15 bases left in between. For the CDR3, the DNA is TGTGCCACGGAAATGACAGAGGCCGGGGAGCTGTTTTTT. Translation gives CATEMTEAGELFF.

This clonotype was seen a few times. The CDR3 region is CAITGGGAETEAFF. The CDR3 DNA reads as TGTGCCATCACTGGGGGGGGCGCAGAGACTGAAGCTTTCTTT. This sequence joins TRBV10-3 and TRBJ1-1; D possibly corresponds to TRBD1 (6 bases). V was pared by 7 bases and J by 5 bases, with 17 bases between. The CDR3 runs to 14 residues. Per the germline V gene, CDR1 is ENHRY and CDR2 is SYGVKD.

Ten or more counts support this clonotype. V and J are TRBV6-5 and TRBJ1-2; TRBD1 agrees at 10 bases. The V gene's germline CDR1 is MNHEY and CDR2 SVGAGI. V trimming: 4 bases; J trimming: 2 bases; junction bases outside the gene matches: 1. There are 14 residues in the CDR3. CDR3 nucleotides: TGTGCCAGCAGTTCGGGACAGGGGAACTATGGCTACACCTTC. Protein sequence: CASSSGQGNYGYTF.

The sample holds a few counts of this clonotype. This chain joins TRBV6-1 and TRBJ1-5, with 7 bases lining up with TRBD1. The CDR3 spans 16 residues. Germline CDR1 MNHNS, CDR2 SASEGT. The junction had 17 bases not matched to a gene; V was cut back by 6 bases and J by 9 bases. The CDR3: CASSLSTGIEIWPQHF. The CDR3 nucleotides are TGTGCCAGCAGCCTATCGACAGGGATTGAAATTTGGCCCCAGCATTTT.

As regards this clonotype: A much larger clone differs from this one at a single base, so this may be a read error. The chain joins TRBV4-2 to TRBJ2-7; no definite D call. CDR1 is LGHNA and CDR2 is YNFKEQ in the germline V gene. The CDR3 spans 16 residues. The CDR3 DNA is TGTGTCAGCAGCCAAGAAAGTGCGGAGAGCTCCTACGAGCAGTACTTC. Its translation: CVSSQESAESSYEQYF.

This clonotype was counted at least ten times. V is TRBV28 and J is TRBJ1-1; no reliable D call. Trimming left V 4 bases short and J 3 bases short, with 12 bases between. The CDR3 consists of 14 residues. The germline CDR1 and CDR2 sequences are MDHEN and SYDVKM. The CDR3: CASSSIPVDTEAFF. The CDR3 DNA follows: TGTGCCAGCAGTTCCATCCCGGTTGACACTGAAGCTTTCTTT.

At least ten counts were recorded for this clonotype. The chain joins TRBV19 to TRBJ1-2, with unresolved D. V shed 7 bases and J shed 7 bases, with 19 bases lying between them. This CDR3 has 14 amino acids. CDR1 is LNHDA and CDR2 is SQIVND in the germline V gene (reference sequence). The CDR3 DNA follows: TGTGCCAGTACCTTCCCCGACTACCTCGGTGGCTACACCTTC. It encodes CASTFPDYLGGYTF.

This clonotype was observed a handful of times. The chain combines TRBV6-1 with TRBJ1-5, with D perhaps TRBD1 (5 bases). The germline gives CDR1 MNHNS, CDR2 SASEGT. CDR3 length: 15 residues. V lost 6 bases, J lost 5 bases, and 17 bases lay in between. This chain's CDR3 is CASRDQGGLYQPQHF. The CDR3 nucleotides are TGTGCCAGCAGGGACCAGGGAGGGTTATATCAGCCCCAGCATTTT.

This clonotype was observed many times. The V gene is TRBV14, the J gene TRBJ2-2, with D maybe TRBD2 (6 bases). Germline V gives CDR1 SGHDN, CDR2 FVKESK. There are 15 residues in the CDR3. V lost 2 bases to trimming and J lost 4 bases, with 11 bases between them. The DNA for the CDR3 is TGTGCCAGCAGCCAACTCGGGGGAGGCACCGGGGAGCTGTTTTTT. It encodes CASSQLGGGTGELFF.

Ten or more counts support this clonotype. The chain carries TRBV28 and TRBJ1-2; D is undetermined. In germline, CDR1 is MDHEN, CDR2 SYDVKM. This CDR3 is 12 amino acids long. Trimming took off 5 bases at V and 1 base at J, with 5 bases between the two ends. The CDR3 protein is CASSTNNYGYTF. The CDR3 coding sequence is TGTGCCAGCAGTACCAATAACTATGGCTACACCTTC.

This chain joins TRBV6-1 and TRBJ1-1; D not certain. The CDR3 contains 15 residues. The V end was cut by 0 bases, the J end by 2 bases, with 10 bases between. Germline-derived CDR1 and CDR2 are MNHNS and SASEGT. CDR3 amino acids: CASSEAPYYNTEAFF. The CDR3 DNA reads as TGTGCCAGCAGTGAAGCCCCATATTACAACACTGAAGCTTTCTTT.

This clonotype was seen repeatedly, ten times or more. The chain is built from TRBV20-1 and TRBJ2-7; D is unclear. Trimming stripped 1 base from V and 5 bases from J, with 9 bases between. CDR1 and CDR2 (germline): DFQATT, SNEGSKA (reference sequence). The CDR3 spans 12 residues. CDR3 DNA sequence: TGCAGTGCTAGAGGCGTAGGAGACGAGCAGTACTTC. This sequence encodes CSARGVGDEQYF.

The CDR3 protein is CASRGGTGSNTEAFF. The CDR3 region has the DNA TGTGCCAGCAGAGGCGGGACAGGGTCGAACACTGAAGCTTTCTTT. The chain links TRBV2 to TRBJ1-1; 9 nucleotides align to TRBD1. The CDR3 is 15 amino acids. The V gene end was trimmed by 6 bases and the J gene end by 1 base; junction bases not matched to a gene: 6. Looked up from germline, CDR1 is SNHLY and CDR2 is FYNNEI.

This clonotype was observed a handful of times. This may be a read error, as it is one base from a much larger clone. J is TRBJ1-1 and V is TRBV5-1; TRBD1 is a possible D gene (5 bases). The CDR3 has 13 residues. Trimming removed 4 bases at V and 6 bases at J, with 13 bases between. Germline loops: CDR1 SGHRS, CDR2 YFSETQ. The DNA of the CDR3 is TGCGCCAGCAGCCTTGAGAGGGGCGCTGAAGCTTTCTTT. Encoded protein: CASSLERGAEAFF.

The CDR3 DNA is TGTGCCAGCAGCCCCAATGGAGGGTGGACCGGGGAGCTGTTTTTT. Encoded protein: CASSPNGGWTGELFF. The genes are TRBV6-1 and TRBJ2-2, with a weak D call TRBD2 (6 bases). The V gene's germline CDR1 is MNHNS and CDR2 SASEGT. This CDR3 region has 15 residues. The ends were cut back, 6 bases at V and 5 bases at J, with 16 bases in the middle.

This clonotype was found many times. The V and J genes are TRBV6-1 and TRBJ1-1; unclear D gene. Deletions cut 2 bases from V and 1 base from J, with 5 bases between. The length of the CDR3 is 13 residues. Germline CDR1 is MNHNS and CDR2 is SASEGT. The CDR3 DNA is TGTGCCAGCAGTGAAAACCGGAACACTGAAGCTTTCTTT. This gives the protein CASSENRNTEAFF.

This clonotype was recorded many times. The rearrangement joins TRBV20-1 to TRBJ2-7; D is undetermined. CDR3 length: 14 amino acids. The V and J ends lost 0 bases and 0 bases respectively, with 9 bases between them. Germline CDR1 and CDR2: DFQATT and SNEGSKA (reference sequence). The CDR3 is CSARDPLSSYEQYF. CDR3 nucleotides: TGCAGTGCTAGAGACCCCCTTAGCTCCTACGAGCAGTACTTC.

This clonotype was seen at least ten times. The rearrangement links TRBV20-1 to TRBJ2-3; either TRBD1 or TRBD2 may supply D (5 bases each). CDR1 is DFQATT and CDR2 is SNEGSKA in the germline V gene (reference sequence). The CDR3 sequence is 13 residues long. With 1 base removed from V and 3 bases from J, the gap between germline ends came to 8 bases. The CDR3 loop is CSARVGGTDTQYF. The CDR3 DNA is TGCAGTGCTAGAGTTGGGGGAACAGATACGCAGTATTTT.

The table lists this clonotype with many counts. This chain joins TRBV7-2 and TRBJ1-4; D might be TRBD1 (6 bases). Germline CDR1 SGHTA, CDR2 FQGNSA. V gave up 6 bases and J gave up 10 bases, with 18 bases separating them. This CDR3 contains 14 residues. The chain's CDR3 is CASSTGQGRGKLFF. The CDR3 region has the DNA TGTGCCAGCAGTACGGGACAAGGCCGTGGAAAACTGTTTTTT. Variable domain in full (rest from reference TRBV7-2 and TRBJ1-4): GAGVSQSPSNKVTEKGKDVELRCDPISGHTALYWYRQSLGQGLEFLIYFQGNSAPDKSGLPSDRFSAERTGGSVSTLTIQRTQQEDSAVYLCASSTGQGRGKLFFGSGTQLSVL.